This T cell receptor (beta chain) was obtained from a study of cytotoxic CD8 clonotypes in ibrutinib-treated CLL. Looking at the study overall: Following treatment for a median around 13 months, range 6 to 36, response samples were then taken. Study observations and caveats: Patients with sustained remission and those progressing were sampled at differing times. The study found clonality rose at ibrutinib response, then fell toward baseline at progression.

Trimming removed 3 bases from V and 7 bases from J, with 4 bases in between. CDR1 and CDR2 (germline): MDHEN, SYDVKM. The CDR3 is made up of 11 amino acids. Frozen-stored PBMCs produced roughly 2 micrograms of genomic DNA for TCR beta libraries. The data were produced by immunoSEQ multiplex PCR, yet TCRdb's version contains in-frame clones alone and is incomplete. This sample has 110,000 to 150,000 clones, with roughly three quarters found just once. To note about this clone: Its antigen is not known. Within the sample, other DNA sequences also encode this same CDR3.

The chain employs TRBV28 and TRBJ1-5; unclear D gene. The origin of this receptor is a human donor with chronic lymphocytic leukemia. The sample consisted of PBMCs, taken after 24 months of ibrutinib treatment. The chain's CDR3 is CASSLSQPQHF. Here the CDR3 DNA reads TGTGCCAGCAGTTTGTCCCAGCCCCAGCATTTT.